Following are 6 T cell receptor beta chains from one sample sequenced in a study of T-cell memory formation after mild COVID-19. TCRdb redid the calling of the 5' RACE reads with MiXCR, one entry per CDR3 protein. The sample records about 170,000 distinct CDR3 sequences, 13% being singletons. Material for sequencing was PBMCs or a T cell subset sorted from them (not recorded which). Source of these receptors: a man between 18 and 29 years old who had mild COVID-19 (a few samples of this study predate the infection). Cell type and time point are not known.

The table lists this clonotype with a few counts. The chain employs TRBV5-1 and TRBJ2-2; D perhaps matches TRBD1 (6 bases). The V end was cut by 0 bases, the J end by 3 bases, with 12 bases between. Germline lookup yields CDR1 SGHRS and CDR2 YFSETQ. There are 16 residues in the CDR3. CDR3: CASSLEGGWDTGELFF. CDR3 coding DNA: TGCGCCAGCAGCTTGGAAGGGGGTTGGGACACCGGGGAGCTGTTTTTT.

There are a few counts of this clonotype. The chain combines TRBV7-2 with TRBJ2-5; 7 bases align to TRBD1. CDR3 length equals 15 residues. Trimming removed 4 bases from V and 4 bases from J; junction bases left unmatched: 9. CDR1 and CDR2 from the germline V gene are SGHTA and FQGNSA. CDR3 sequence (DNA): TGTGCCAGCAGCTCATCACGTGCAGGGGGAGAGACCCAGTACTTC. This translates into CASSSSRAGGETQYF.

This clonotype was seen more than once but under ten times. V usage is TRBV12-3 or TRBV12-4 and J usage is TRBJ1-5, with D perhaps TRBD1 (6 bases). The V end lost 6 bases, the J end lost 5 bases, and 11 bases lay between the germline ends. There are 13 residues in the CDR3. The CDR3 nucleotides are TGTGCCAGCAGCCGAGGGGGGGATCAGCCCCAGCATTTT. Its protein is CASSRGGDQPQHF.

This clonotype was observed a handful of times. In DNA form, the CDR3 reads TGCGCCAGCAGCTCGGGACTAGCGGGGCCGAGCACAGATACGCAGTATTTT. Its translation: CASSSGLAGPSTDTQYF. The gene calls are TRBV5-1 and TRBJ2-3; 13 nucleotides agree with TRBD2. The CDR3 length is 17 residues. The V segment lost 3 bases and the J segment 0 bases; nucleotides outside the gene matches: 4. Per the germline V gene, CDR1 is SGHRS and CDR2 is YFSETQ.

This clonotype has more than one count but fewer than ten. This rearrangement joins TRBV5-1 to TRBJ1-4; 7 bases line up with TRBD1. The CDR3 loop spans 15 amino acids. Per germline, CDR1 SGHRS and CDR2 YFSETQ. The J segment lost 0 bases and the V segment lost 4 bases, leaving 3 bases of the junction unmatched. The CDR3 nucleotides are TGCGCCAGCAGCGACGGGACAGCAACTAATGAAAAACTGTTTTTT. This translates into CASSDGTATNEKLFF.

V usage is TRBV12-3 or TRBV12-4 and J usage is TRBJ1-4; no clear D. The V and J ends lost 3 bases and 7 bases respectively, with 9 bases between them. CDR3 size: 13 residues. The CDR3 coding sequence is TGTGCCAGCAGTTTGGAGGGCCTTGAAAAACTGTTTTTT. This sequence encodes CASSLEGLEKLFF.